This T cell receptor beta chain stems from a study of cytomegalovirus exposure and HLA in healthy donors. The study's findings and limits: Accurate prediction of HLA-A and HLA-B alleles (for most subjects) was reportedly achieved from TCR beta sequences.

Healthy donors of bone marrow made up the group. V lost 1 base and J 2 bases, leaving 14 bases between the germline ends. The length of the CDR3 is 16 residues. The germline CDR1 and CDR2 sequences are LGHNA and YNFKEQ. The PCR used 60 Vbeta and 13 Jbeta primers. Sequenced by immunoSEQ multiplex PCR; TCRdb stores in-frame clones only, minus some. The sample yields around 100,000 clones, about 70% seen once. As for this clone: Its antigen remains unknown.

The chain links TRBV4-2 to TRBJ1-2; no clear D gene. Sequences were obtained from PBMCs. This receptor was taken from a man in his fifties in good health and CMV-seropositive. CDR3 in amino acids: CASSQGSRDTNYGYTF. CDR3 coding DNA: TGTGCCAGCAGCCAAGGTTCGAGGGATACGAACTATGGCTACACCTTC.